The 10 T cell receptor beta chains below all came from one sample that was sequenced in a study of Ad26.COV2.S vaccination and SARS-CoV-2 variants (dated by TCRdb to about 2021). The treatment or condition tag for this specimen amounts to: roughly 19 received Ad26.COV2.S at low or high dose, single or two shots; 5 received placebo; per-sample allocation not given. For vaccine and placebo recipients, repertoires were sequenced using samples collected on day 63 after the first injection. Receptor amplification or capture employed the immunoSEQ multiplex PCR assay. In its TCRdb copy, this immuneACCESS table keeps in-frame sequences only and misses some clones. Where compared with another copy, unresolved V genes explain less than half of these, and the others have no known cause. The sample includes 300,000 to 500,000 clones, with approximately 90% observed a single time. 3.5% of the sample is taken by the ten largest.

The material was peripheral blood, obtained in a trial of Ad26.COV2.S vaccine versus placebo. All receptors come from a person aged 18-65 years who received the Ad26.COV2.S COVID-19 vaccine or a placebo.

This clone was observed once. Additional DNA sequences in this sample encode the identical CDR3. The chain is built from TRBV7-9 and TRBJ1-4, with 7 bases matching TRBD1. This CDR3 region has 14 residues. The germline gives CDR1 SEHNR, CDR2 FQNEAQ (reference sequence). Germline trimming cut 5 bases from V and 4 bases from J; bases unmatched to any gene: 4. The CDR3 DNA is TGTGCCAGCAGCCCCGGGACAGATAATGAAAAACTGTTTTTT. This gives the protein CASSPGTDNEKLFF.

The CDR3: CASSSGGGYEQYF. The CDR3 DNA is TGTGCCAGTAGCAGTGGGGGCGGCTACGAGCAGTACTTC. The rearrangement uses TRBV19 and TRBJ2-7; the D gene is possibly TRBD1 (6 bases). CDR1 is LNHDA, CDR2 SQIVND, per germline (reference sequence). The CDR3 runs 13 residues. Between the trimmed V and J ends, which lost 6 bases and 3 bases, there was a span of 12 bases.

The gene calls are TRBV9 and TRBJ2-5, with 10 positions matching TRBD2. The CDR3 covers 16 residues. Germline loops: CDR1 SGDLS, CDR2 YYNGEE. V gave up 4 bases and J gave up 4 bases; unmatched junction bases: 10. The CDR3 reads CASSPRQRGGRETQYF. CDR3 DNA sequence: TGTGCCAGCAGCCCCCGTCAGCGGGGGGGCCGAGAGACCCAGTACTTC.

The CDR3 DNA reads TGTGCCAGCTCCTCCATGGGGCAAACCTACGAGCAGTACTTC. Its translation: CASSSMGQTYEQYF. The chain links TRBV6-5 to TRBJ2-7; TRBD1 is a possible D gene (5 bases). The CDR3 runs to 14 residues. Germline V CDR1 and CDR2: MNHEY, SVGAGI. Between the trimmed V and J ends, which lost 8 bases and 2 bases, there was a span of 16 bases.

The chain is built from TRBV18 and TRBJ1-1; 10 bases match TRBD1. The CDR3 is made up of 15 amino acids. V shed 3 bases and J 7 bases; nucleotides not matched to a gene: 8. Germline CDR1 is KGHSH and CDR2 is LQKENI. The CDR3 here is CASSPRTGGYDEAFF. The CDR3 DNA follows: TGTGCCAGCTCACCTCGGACAGGGGGATACGATGAAGCTTTCTTT.

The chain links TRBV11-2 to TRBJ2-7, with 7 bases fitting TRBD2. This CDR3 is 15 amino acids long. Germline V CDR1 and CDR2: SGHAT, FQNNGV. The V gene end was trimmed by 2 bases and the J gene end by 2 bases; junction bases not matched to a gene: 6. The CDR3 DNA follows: TGTGCCAGCAGCTTAAACGAGCGGGGACCCTACGAGCAGTACTTC. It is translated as CASSLNERGPYEQYF.

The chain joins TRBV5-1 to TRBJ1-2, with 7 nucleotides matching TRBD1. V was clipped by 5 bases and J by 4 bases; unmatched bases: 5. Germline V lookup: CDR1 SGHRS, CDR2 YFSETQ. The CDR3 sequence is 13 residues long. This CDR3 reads CASRTGSGYGYTF. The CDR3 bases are TGCGCCAGCAGGACAGGGTCAGGCTATGGCTACACCTTC.

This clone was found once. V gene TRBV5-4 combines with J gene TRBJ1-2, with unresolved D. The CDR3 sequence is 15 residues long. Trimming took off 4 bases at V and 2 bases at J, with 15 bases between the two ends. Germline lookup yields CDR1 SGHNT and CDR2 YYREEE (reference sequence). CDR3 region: CASSLDPGVNYGYTF. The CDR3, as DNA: TGTGCCAGCAGCCTTGACCCGGGAGTGAACTATGGCTACACCTTC.

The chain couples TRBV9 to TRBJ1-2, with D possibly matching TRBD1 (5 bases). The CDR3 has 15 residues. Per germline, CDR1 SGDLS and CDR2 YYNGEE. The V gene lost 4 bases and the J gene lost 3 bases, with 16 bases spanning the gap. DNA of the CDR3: TGTGCCAGCAGCAGGGACGGAGGCGGGGACTATGGCTACACCTTC. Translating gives CASSRDGGGDYGYTF.

The CDR3: CASSSGGLATDTQYF. In DNA form, the CDR3 reads TGCGCCAGCAGCTCTGGGGGACTAGCGACAGATACGCAGTATTTT. The V and J genes are TRBV5-1 and TRBJ2-3; TRBD2 matches 10 bases. Per germline, CDR1 SGHRS and CDR2 YFSETQ. The V and J ends lost 3 bases and 3 bases, in that order; junction bases with no gene match: 4. The CDR3 spans 15 residues.